The 30 T cell receptor beta chains below were found in one sample sequenced in a study of shared clonotypes between healthy human individuals. Sequenced by immunoSEQ multiplex PCR; TCRdb stores in-frame clones only, minus some. The sample has around 370,000 clones, 90% to 97% seen once. Sequencing was carried out using memory CD8+ T cells sorted from blood. Subset of the sample: CD45RO+ cells pooled with CCR7-negative TemRA cells. The receptors here all came from a man aged 30 to 45 in good health.

The chain links TRBV7-8 to TRBJ1-4, with D possibly TRBD1 on 6 matching bases. This CDR3 contains 14 residues. Germline V lookup: CDR1 SGHVS, CDR2 FQNEAQ. V dropped 6 bases and J dropped 7 bases, with 15 bases sitting between them. The CDR3 DNA reads TGTGCCAGCAGTGTACAGGGCGGGAGTGAAAAACTGTTTTTT. Encoded protein: CASSVQGGSEKLFF.

CDR3 DNA: TGCGCCAGCAGCGTAGGACTAGTTTCCGGGGAGCTGTTTTTT. It is translated as CASSVGLVSGELFF. This rearrangement joins TRBV5-1 to TRBJ2-2; 7 bases match TRBD2. This CDR3 is 14 amino acids long. Germline loops: CDR1 SGHRS, CDR2 YFSETQ. V lost 4 bases and J lost 6; bases outside the gene matches: 6.

This clone came up once. The chain is built from TRBV30 and TRBJ2-5; 7 positions match TRBD1. This CDR3 is 13 amino acids long. V lost 8 bases, J lost 1 base, and 7 bases stayed unmatched. From germline, CDR1 is GTSNPN and CDR2 SVGIG (reference sequence). The CDR3 bases are TGTGCCCGTTCGGGACAGCCCCAAGAGACCCAGTACTTC. It specifies CARSGQPQETQYF.

The CDR3 protein is CASSSSPMAGETQYF. CDR3 sequence (DNA): TGTGCCAGCAGCTCCTCCCCTATGGCGGGAGAGACCCAGTACTTC. The chain employs TRBV7-3 and TRBJ2-5; the D gene is possibly TRBD2 (5 bases). The V gene lost 4 bases and the J gene lost 4 bases, with 16 bases spanning the gap. The germline V gene has CDR1 SGHTA and CDR2 FQGTGA. The CDR3 is 15 amino acids.

The chain employs TRBV10-1 and TRBJ2-1, with TRBD2 matching over 10 bases. Germline V gives CDR1 WNHNN, CDR2 SYGVQD (reference sequence). V dropped 6 bases and J dropped 4; count of bases not matched to a gene: 9. The CDR3 covers 16 residues. The CDR3 loop is CASSEGLAAGYNEQFF. The CDR3 region has the DNA TGCGCCAGCAGCGAAGGACTAGCGGCGGGGTACAATGAGCAGTTCTTC.

The count of this clone is one. The chain recombines TRBV10-2 with TRBJ1-1, with D uncertain. V was shortened by 4 bases and J by 1 base, with 7 bases between the two germline ends. CDR1 is WSHSY, CDR2 SAAADI, per germline. CDR3 size: 13 residues. The DNA of the CDR3 is TGCGCCAGCAGTGGTAACAAGAACACTGAAGCTTTCTTT. This encodes CASSGNKNTEAFF.

This chain connects TRBV7-9 to TRBJ1-4; D is ambiguous. V shed 2 bases and J shed 5 bases, with 9 bases lying between them. In germline, CDR1 is SEHNR, CDR2 FQNEAQ (reference sequence). The CDR3 covers 14 residues. DNA of the CDR3: TGTGCCAGCAGCTTATTCGCGGACAATGAAAAACTGTTTTTT. This gives the protein CASSLFADNEKLFF.

The CDR3 region is CASSRTSVNTGELFF. As DNA, the CDR3 is TGTGCCAGCAGCCGAACTAGCGTGAACACCGGGGAGCTGTTTTTT. The chain carries TRBV5-4 and TRBJ2-2; 7 bases agree with TRBD2. Trimming removed 4 bases from V and 1 base from J; junction bases left unmatched: 4. Germline V gene lookup returns CDR1 SGHNT and CDR2 YYREEE (reference sequence). The CDR3 runs 15 residues.

This rearrangement joins TRBV2 to TRBJ2-2; the D gene is possibly TRBD1 (6 bases). V lost 6 bases and J lost 0, with 8 bases in between. This CDR3 has 14 residues. The germline V gene encodes CDR1 SNHLY and CDR2 FYNNEI. CDR3 residues: CASRQGSNTGELFF. CDR3 in DNA: TGTGCCAGCAGACAGGGCTCGAACACCGGGGAGCTGTTTTTT.

The chain combines TRBV19 with TRBJ1-5; tentatively, D is TRBD1 (5 bases). CDR3 length equals 16 residues. V was pared by 3 bases and J by 2 bases, with 14 bases between. Germline values: CDR1 LNHDA, CDR2 SQIVND (reference sequence). Here the CDR3 reads CASSMGARAGNQPQHF. DNA for the CDR3: TGTGCCAGTAGTATGGGTGCCAGGGCCGGCAATCAGCCCCAGCATTTT.

The V call is TRBV4-2, the J call TRBJ2-3; no firm D call. The CDR3 totals 14 residues. Germline assignment: CDR1 LGHNA and CDR2 YNFKEQ. The V and J ends lost 2 bases and 0 bases respectively, with 6 bases between them. The CDR3 bases are TGTGCCAGCAGCCAACGACCGAGCACAGATACGCAGTATTTT. Residues: CASSQRPSTDTQYF.

This clone was counted once. The V and J genes are TRBV6-6 and TRBJ2-7; perhaps TRBD1 as D (5 bases). Between the trimmed V and J ends, which lost 10 bases and 3 bases, there was a span of 10 bases. The germline V gene encodes CDR1 MNHNY and CDR2 SVGAGI (reference sequence). The CDR3 length is 11 residues. The DNA of the CDR3 is TGTGCCACGACAGACATCTACGAGCAGTACTTC. Translation: CATTDIYEQYF.

This clone occurred once. V gene TRBV29-1 combines with J gene TRBJ2-6; D is possibly TRBD1 (5 bases). From germline, CDR1 is SQVTM and CDR2 ANQGSEA. This CDR3 comprises 17 residues. V gave up 5 bases and J gave up 5 bases, with 22 bases separating them. The chain's CDR3 is CSVWGNYIQSRANVLTF. CDR3 bases: TGCAGCGTTTGGGGCAACTACATACAAAGTCGGGCCAACGTCCTGACTTTC.

This chain joins TRBV2 and TRBJ2-3; D possibly corresponds to TRBD2 (5 bases). The length of the CDR3 is 12 residues. Germline CDR1 is SNHLY and CDR2 is FYNNEI. With 3 bases removed from V and 10 bases from J, the gap between germline ends came to 11 bases. The CDR3 region is CASSESSRSQYF. The DNA for the CDR3 is TGTGCCAGCAGTGAGTCTAGCAGGTCGCAGTATTTT.

The V call is TRBV9, the J call TRBJ1-1; no definite D call. Germline CDR1 is SGDLS and CDR2 is YYNGEE. The CDR3 covers 13 residues. The germline V and J ends were trimmed by 3 bases and 0 bases, with 6 bases remaining between them. CDR3 loop: CASSEVVNTEAFF. Written as DNA, the CDR3 is TGTGCCAGCAGCGAAGTTGTGAACACTGAAGCTTTCTTT.

The chain is built from TRBV18 and TRBJ1-4; unclear D gene. The CDR3 sequence is 17 residues long. The V end lost 2 bases, the J end lost 3 bases, and 16 bases lay between the germline ends. Germline V lookup: CDR1 KGHSH, CDR2 LQKENI. This CDR3 is CASSPGPPGKANEKLFF. The CDR3 region has the DNA TGTGCCAGCTCACCAGGGCCGCCTGGGAAAGCTAATGAAAAACTGTTTTTT.

The chain links TRBV19 to TRBJ2-1; 7 bases fit TRBD2. This CDR3 contains 13 residues. Unmatched junction bases numbered 7, after V lost 7 bases and J lost 7 bases. Germline assignment: CDR1 LNHDA and CDR2 SQIVND (reference sequence). The CDR3, as DNA: TGTGCCAGTACCTGGGAGGGAGGGAATGAGCAGTTCTTC. It is translated as CASTWEGGNEQFF.

The V gene is TRBV29-1, the J gene TRBJ2-7; 9 bases are a match to TRBD2. CDR1 and CDR2 from the germline V gene are SQVTM and ANQGSEA. The trim removed 1 base at V and 8 bases at J, leaving 12 bases unmatched. This CDR3 has 15 residues. The CDR3 reads CSVEVSASGIAKQYF. The CDR3 nucleotides read TGCAGCGTTGAAGTTTCCGCTAGCGGGATAGCGAAGCAGTACTTC.

The rearrangement joins TRBV10-3 to TRBJ1-2; D remains unclear. Germline assignment: CDR1 ENHRY and CDR2 SYGVKD. This CDR3 is built from 13 residues. V lost 1 base and J lost 5, with 8 bases in between. DNA of the CDR3: TGTGCCATCAGTGAGTTCCGGGCTTATGGCTACACCTTC. Translating gives CAISEFRAYGYTF.

The rearrangement uses TRBV28 and TRBJ2-1, with D perhaps TRBD1 or TRBD2 (5 bases each). Trimming cost V 3 bases and J 2 bases, with 17 bases left between them. Germline V gives CDR1 MDHEN, CDR2 SYDVKM. The CDR3 is made up of 17 amino acids. DNA for the CDR3: TGTGCCAGCAGTTTTCCCCCCGGGACGGTGACCTACAATGAGCAGTTCTTC. Encoded protein: CASSFPPGTVTYNEQFF.

The chain recombines TRBV14 with TRBJ2-1; 9 bases match TRBD2. With 0 bases clipped from V and 8 bases from J, the junction kept 5 bases outside the gene matches. This CDR3 region has 15 residues. The germline V gene encodes CDR1 SGHDN and CDR2 FVKESK. The CDR3 DNA sequence: TGTGCCAGCAGCCAAGACCCTAGCGGGATCGATGAGCAGTTCTTC. It yields the protein CASSQDPSGIDEQFF.

This sequence joins TRBV7-2 and TRBJ2-1; 10 bases are a match to TRBD2. Germline trimming cut 0 bases from V and 0 bases from J; bases unmatched to any gene: 8. This CDR3 spans 19 amino acids. Per the germline V gene, CDR1 is SGHTA and CDR2 is FQGNSA. CDR3 amino acids: CASSLAGTSAFSSYNEQFF. As DNA, the CDR3 is TGTGCCAGCAGCTTAGCCGGGACTAGCGCCTTTAGCTCCTACAATGAGCAGTTCTTC.

This chain joins TRBV4-1 and TRBJ2-1, with no clear D. Germline CDR1 and CDR2: MGHRA and YSYEKL. The V end lost 1 base, the J end lost 6 bases, and 10 bases lay between the germline ends. The CDR3 is 14 residues long. Here the CDR3 reads CASSQGLLGNEQFF. The CDR3 bases are TGCGCCAGCAGCCAAGGACTGCTAGGCAATGAGCAGTTCTTC.

The V gene is TRBV25-1, the J gene TRBJ2-1, with TRBD2 matching 7 bases. Trimming at V came to 2 bases and at J to 6 bases, leaving 7 bases not matched to a gene. The CDR3 runs to 15 residues. The germline gives CDR1 MGHDK, CDR2 SYGVNS. The CDR3 coding sequence is TGTGCCAGCAGTGAAGGAGCGGGATACTTCAATGAGCAGTTCTTC. Protein: CASSEGAGYFNEQFF.

On this clone itself: The sample holds other DNA sequences that translate to the same CDR3. The V call is TRBV7-2, the J call TRBJ2-1; 7 bases map to TRBD2. Germline-derived CDR1 and CDR2 are SGHTA and FQGNSA. Germline trimming cut 0 bases from V and 4 bases from J; bases unmatched to any gene: 3. This CDR3 is built from 15 residues. The CDR3 DNA is TGTGCCAGCAGCTTAGCAGCGGGACCTTACAATGAGCAGTTCTTC. Its protein is CASSLAAGPYNEQFF.

This chain links TRBV10-1 with TRBJ2-1; D is uncertain. This CDR3 comprises 13 residues. Per the germline V gene, CDR1 is WNHNN and CDR2 is SYGVQD (reference sequence). V was clipped by 0 bases and J by 15 bases, with 15 bases between them. This chain's CDR3 is CASSESAQNGVFF. The CDR3, as DNA: TGCGCCAGCAGTGAGTCGGCCCAAAATGGGGTGTTCTTC.

This chain joins TRBV27 and TRBJ2-3; 10 bases are a match to TRBD2. The length of the CDR3 is 18 residues. The V and J ends lost 10 bases and 2 bases, in that order; junction bases with no gene match: 18. CDR1 and CDR2 from the germline V gene are MNHEY and SMNVEV (reference sequence). The CDR3 DNA follows: TGTGCCACCGCGAGGCTAGCGGGAGCTAGGGGGTACACAGATACGCAGTATTTT. Protein: CATARLAGARGYTDTQYF.

V is TRBV7-8 and J is TRBJ2-6; D is unclear. V was cut by 1 base and J by 2 bases, with 9 bases left in between. The CDR3 has 16 residues. In germline, CDR1 is SGHVS, CDR2 FQNEAQ. The CDR3 loop reads CASSLVELTGANVLTF. CDR3 DNA sequence: TGTGCCAGCAGCTTAGTGGAGCTAACTGGGGCCAACGTCCTGACTTTC.

This chain joins TRBV11-2 and TRBJ2-5; 15 bases are a match to TRBD2. V dropped 1 base and J dropped 4; count of bases not matched to a gene: 10. The CDR3 length is 19 residues. Germline CDR1 reads SGHAT; CDR2 reads FQNNGV. CDR3 DNA sequence: TGTGCCAGCAGCTTAGTCTTTCGGACTAGCGGGAGGGCCGGAGAGACCCAGTACTTC. It specifies CASSLVFRTSGRAGETQYF.

J is TRBJ2-1 and V is TRBV10-3; possible D gene TRBD2, 5 bases. Per germline, CDR1 ENHRY and CDR2 SYGVKD. The V end lost 6 bases, the J end lost 1 base, and 7 bases lay between the germline ends. This CDR3 contains 13 residues. The CDR3 DNA follows: TGTGCCATCAGGGACTCTTCCTACAATGAGCAGTTCTTC. This sequence encodes CAIRDSSYNEQFF.